This TCR beta chain came from a study of cytomegalovirus exposure and HLA in healthy donors. The CDR3 covers 15 residues. The V and J ends lost 4 bases and 0 bases, in that order; junction bases with no gene match: 6. CDR1 SGHRS and CDR2 YFSETQ come from the germline V gene. In the PCR, 60 Vbeta and 13 Jbeta primers were used. Sequencing used immunoSEQ multiplex PCR; TCRdb keeps in-frame clones, though not all of them. This table holds about 120,000 clones, about 80% found once. The V gene is TRBV5-1, the J gene TRBJ2-5; 7 positions agree with TRBD1. The sequence was collected from a middle-aged woman in good health and CMV-seropositive. Specimen: PBMCs. In nucleotides, the CDR3 is TGCGCCAGCAGCCGTGGGACAGCTAACCAAGAGACCCAGTACTTC. Protein sequence: CASSRGTANQETQYF. Together with reference TRBV5-1 and TRBJ2-5, the CDR3 gives the full variable domain: KAGVTQTPRYLIKTRGQQVTLSCSPISGHRSVSWYQQTPGQGLQFLFEYFSETQRNKGNFPGRFSGRQFSNSRSEMNVSTLELGDSALYLCASSRGTANQETQYFGPGTRLLVL.